This TCR beta chain was identified during a study of PD-1 blockade in classical Hodgkin lymphoma. About the research overall: Intravenous infusions of nivolumab 3 mg/kg reached patients every 2 weeks.

Trimming removed 0 bases at V and 2 bases at J, with 7 bases between. The CDR3 is made up of 14 amino acids. Germline assignment: CDR1 MRHNA and CDR2 SNTAGT. Concerning this clone itself: Its cognate antigen is unknown.

General study findings and limits: Before treatment, TCR diversity in newly diagnosed patients was reportedly lower than in healthy donors.

Each patient's relapse followed autologous stem cell transplantation, and brentuximab vedotin exposure varied. TCRdb keeps only in-frame clones here, not all; method: immunoSEQ multiplex PCR. Of tens of thousands of clones listed, more than 85% were seen once; the top ten hold 6.5% to 8%. V usage is TRBV6-4 and J usage is TRBJ1-2; no reliable D call. The TCR comes from a human donor with classical Hodgkin lymphoma. Specimen: peripheral blood mononuclear cells (PBMCs), collected at baseline. The CDR3 nucleotides read TGTGCCAGCAGTGACTCGGGCGGGAACTATGGCTACACCTTC. Its protein is CASSDSGGNYGYTF.